The rows below give T cell receptor beta chains drawn from one sample of a study of technical replicates of blood from a few donors. Assay: immunoSEQ multiplex PCR; the TCRdb copy retains only in-frame clones and omits some. The sample consists of about 50,000 clones, approximately 94% of them appearing once. Sequenced input: T cells isolated from PBMCs. Receptors originate from a human donor in good health. Each CDR3 is given with its conserved first and last residue. A D gene is named only where the DNA matches it firmly. The size of a clone is reported for some rows only, either as once, few or many, or as a class for expanded clones.

abundance	d_gene	v_gene	j_gene	CDR3aa	CDR3nt
NA	TRBD2	TRBV6-6	TRBJ2-1	CASSYSLAGEDNEQFF	TGTGCCAGCAGTTACTCGCTAGCGGGAGAAGACAATGAGCAGTTCTTC
NA	TRBD1	TRBV28	TRBJ1-2	CASSSPTGYNYGYTF	TGTGCCAGCAGTTCCCCGACAGGGTATAACTATGGCTACACCTTC
NA	NA	TRBV6-5	TRBJ1-2	CASSRTGLDYGYTF	TGTGCCAGCAGTCGGACTGGTCTGGACTATGGCTACACCTTC
NA	TRBD2	TRBV6-4	TRBJ2-1	CASSEAGGGVYNEQFF	TGTGCCAGCAGCGAAGCGGGAGGGGGGGTCTACAATGAGCAGTTCTTC
NA	NA	TRBV10-3	TRBJ1-3	CAISTRGGNTIYF	TGTGCCATCAGTACCCGGGGGGGAAACACCATATATTTT
NA	NA	TRBV14	TRBJ2-7	CASSHNEQYF	TGTGCCAGCAGCCACAACGAGCAGTACTTC
NA	TRBD1	TRBV7-9	TRBJ1-5	CASSYGTEINQPQHF	TGTGCCAGCAGCTATGGGACAGAGATCAATCAGCCCCAGCATTTT
NA	NA	TRBV11-2	TRBJ2-7	CASSLDPGVYEQYF	TGTGCCAGCAGCTTAGACCCAGGGGTGTACGAGCAGTACTTC
NA	TRBD1	TRBV7-2	TRBJ2-2	CASSFNDRGITGELFF	TGTGCCAGCAGCTTCAACGACAGGGGGATAACCGGGGAGCTGTTTTTT
once	TRBD2	TRBV2	TRBJ2-2	CASSVLAGAPGELFF	TGTGCCAGCAGTGTCCTAGCGGGAGCTCCCGGGGAGCTGTTTTTT
NA	NA	TRBV15	TRBJ1-5	CATSLDLVNQPQHF	TGTGCCACCAGCCTAGATTTGGTCAATCAGCCCCAGCATTTT
once	NA	TRBV30	TRBJ1-2	CAWSDYGEGYTF	TGTGCCTGGAGTGATTACGGAGAGGGCTACACCTTC
NA	TRBD2	TRBV28	TRBJ2-2	CASMKREYIRTGELFF	TGTGCCAGCATGAAGCGGGAGTACATTCGGACCGGGGAGCTGTTTTTT
once	TRBD1	TRBV4-3	TRBJ2-2	CASSQRTGWTGELFF	TGCGCCAGCAGCCAGAGGACAGGGTGGACCGGGGAGCTGTTTTTT
NA	NA	TRBV9	TRBJ2-7	CASSVASSWGYEQYF	TGTGCCAGCAGCGTAGCTTCTAGCTGGGGCTACGAGCAGTACTTC
NA	NA	TRBV18	TRBJ1-2	CASSPTKNRGSYTF	TGTGCCAGCTCACCGACAAAAAATAGGGGAAGCTACACCTTC
NA	TRBD2	TRBV4-1	TRBJ2-7	CASSQAMSVAGGYEQYF	TGCGCCAGCAGCCAAGCTATGTCGGTGGCGGGAGGCTACGAGCAGTACTTC
NA	NA	TRBV19	TRBJ2-7	CASSISRTGRKYEQYF	TGTGCCAGTAGTATCAGTCGGACCGGGAGAAAGTACGAGCAGTACTTC
NA	NA	TRBV19	TRBJ2-7	CASSIPGLSYEQYF	TGTGCCAGTAGTATCCCGGGACTCTCCTACGAGCAGTACTTC
NA	NA	TRBV30	TRBJ2-4	CAWSRELAKNIQYF	TGTGCCTGGAGTCGTGAACTAGCCAAAAACATTCAGTACTTC
NA	TRBD1	TRBV6-6	TRBJ1-5	CASSRQGEPQHF	TGTGCCAGCAGTAGACAGGGGGAGCCCCAGCATTTT
NA	NA	TRBV9	TRBJ1-2	CASSVGTRAHGGYTF	TGTGCCAGCAGCGTAGGAACCCGAGCGCACGGTGGCTACACCTTC
NA	TRBD2	TRBV27	TRBJ2-1	CASRRTSVYNEQFF	TGTGCCAGCAGACGGACTAGCGTCTACAATGAGCAGTTCTTC
NA	NA	TRBV5-1	TRBJ1-1	CASSFDRPTLTEAFF	TGCGCCAGCAGCTTCGACAGGCCAACTCTCACTGAAGCTTTCTTT
NA	NA	TRBV20-1	TRBJ1-1	CSARDSVEAFF	TGCAGTGCTAGAGATTCGGTAGAAGCTTTCTTT
NA	TRBD1	TRBV30	TRBJ1-5	CAWTGGQGNQPQHF	TGTGCCTGGACCGGGGGACAGGGCAATCAGCCCCAGCATTTT
NA	NA	TRBV6-6	TRBJ2-7	CASSYEGSSYEQYF	TGTGCCAGCAGTTACGAGGGCAGCTCCTACGAGCAGTACTTC
once	NA	TRBV30	TRBJ1-5	CAWGRDRQPQHF	TGTGCCTGGGGGAGGGATCGGCAGCCCCAGCATTTT
NA	TRBD2	TRBV7-6	TRBJ2-5	CASSSGLAEETQYF	TGTGCCAGCAGCTCGGGACTAGCGGAAGAGACCCAGTACTTC
NA	NA	TRBV19	TRBJ2-2	CASSIDRDNTGELFF	TGTGCCAGTAGTATAGACCGGGATAACACCGGGGAGCTGTTTTTT
once	NA	TRBV27	TRBJ1-5	CASSLKTPGSNQPQHF	TGTGCCAGCAGTTTAAAGACCCCAGGGAGCAATCAGCCCCAGCATTTT
NA	NA	TRBV7-9	TRBJ2-7	CASSSGDKAYEQYF	TGTGCCAGCAGCTCAGGGGACAAGGCCTACGAGCAGTACTTC
NA	TRBD2	TRBV9	TRBJ2-7	CASSVFSSGASYEQYF	TGTGCCAGCAGCGTATTCAGTAGCGGGGCCTCCTACGAGCAGTACTTC
NA	TRBD1	TRBV7-2	TRBJ1-5	CASSPGTGGHQPQHF	TGTGCCAGCAGCCCCGGGACAGGGGGCCATCAGCCCCAGCATTTT
NA	TRBD1	TRBV27	TRBJ1-2	CASSLGTGTGYTF	TGTGCCAGCAGTTTAGGGACAGGGACTGGCTACACCTTC
NA	TRBD1	TRBV9	TRBJ2-3	CASSVSGQLTDTQYF	TGTGCCAGCAGCGTTTCGGGACAGCTCACAGATACGCAGTATTTT
NA	NA	TRBV14	TRBJ1-3	CASSHPWGVNSGNTIYF	TGTGCCAGCAGCCACCCCTGGGGAGTCAACTCTGGAAACACCATATATTTT
NA	TRBD1	TRBV18	TRBJ1-1	CASSPRGQGAGNTEAFF	TGTGCCAGCTCCCCCCGGGGACAGGGGGCGGGGAACACTGAAGCTTTCTTT
NA	NA	TRBV6-1	TRBJ1-5	CASSELRTGSQPQHF	TGTGCCAGCAGTGAACTTAGAACAGGGAGCCAGCCCCAGCATTTT
NA	NA	TRBV7-8	TRBJ2-7	CASSPSRGYEQYF	TGTGCCAGCAGCCCCAGCAGGGGCTACGAGCAGTACTTC
NA	TRBD1	TRBV6-5	TRBJ1-2	CATVTGQNYGYTF	TGTGCCACTGTTACGGGACAGAACTATGGCTACACCTTC
NA	TRBD2	TRBV29-1	TRBJ2-7	CSVEGGDSYEQYF	TGCAGCGTTGAGGGAGGGGACTCCTACGAGCAGTACTTC
NA	TRBD1	TRBV10-3	TRBJ2-7	CASISGQGVSEQYF	TGTGCCTCTATTTCGGGACAGGGTGTCAGCGAGCAGTACTTC
NA	TRBD2	TRBV30	TRBJ2-7	CAWREGLASVQYF	TGTGCCTGGAGAGAGGGACTAGCTTCTGTGCAGTACTTC
NA	NA	TRBV7-9	TRBJ1-1	CASSLEAFF	TGTGCCAGCAGCCTTGAAGCTTTCTTT
few	NA	TRBV29-1	TRBJ1-1	CSVEDRIEAFF	TGCAGCGTTGAAGACAGGATTGAAGCTTTCTTT
NA	TRBD1	TRBV4-1	TRBJ1-2	CASRGTGFLKDEGYTF	TGCGCCAGCCGGGGGACAGGCTTTCTGAAGGATGAGGGCTACACCTTC
NA	NA	TRBV19	TRBJ2-7	CASGARGLSYEQYF	TGTGCCAGCGGGGCGCGGGGCTTATCCTACGAGCAGTACTTC
NA	NA	TRBV7-6	TRBJ1-1	CASSLFSGYHTEAFF	TGTGCCAGCAGCTTATTTTCAGGGTACCACACTGAAGCTTTCTTT